The 32 T cell receptor beta chains presented below share a single source sample, sequenced in a study of shared clonotypes between healthy human individuals. Method: immunoSEQ multiplex PCR; TCRdb's copy keeps in-frame clones and lacks some. This sample has over a million clones, with around 98% found just once. The sample comprised naive CD4+ T cells sorted from blood. Subset reported: CD45RA+ positively selected. These receptors came from a man aged 25 to 45 in good health.

The chain couples TRBV6-6 to TRBJ2-1; 9 bases fit TRBD2. CDR3 length: 16 amino acids. Germline CDR1 MNHNY, CDR2 SVGAGI (reference sequence). With 4 bases clipped from V and 6 bases from J, the junction kept 10 bases outside the gene matches. CDR3 loop: CASSSVAGEAFNEQFF. The CDR3 nucleotides read TGTGCCAGCAGTTCAGTAGCGGGAGAGGCTTTCAATGAGCAGTTCTTC.

This chain uses TRBV29-1 with TRBJ2-7; D may be TRBD1 or TRBD2 (6 bases each). Germline V gene data show CDR1 as SQVTM and CDR2 as ANQGSEA. This CDR3 region has 14 residues. V lost 4 bases and J lost 1, with 14 bases in between. This CDR3 reads CSVGGGMGSYEQYF. CDR3 nucleotides: TGCAGCGTTGGAGGGGGGATGGGTTCCTACGAGCAGTACTTC.

The V and J genes are TRBV28 and TRBJ1-1; 7 nucleotides line up with TRBD1. V was pared by 4 bases and J by 5 bases, with 13 bases of the junction left unmatched. This CDR3 has 16 amino acids. In germline, CDR1 is MDHEN, CDR2 SYDVKM. CDR3: CASSWGGAPGGTEAFF. The CDR3 coding sequence is TGTGCCAGCAGTTGGGGTGGGGCACCAGGGGGGACTGAAGCTTTCTTT.

V usage is TRBV29-1 and J usage is TRBJ2-3, with 14 nucleotides matching TRBD2. With V trimmed by 2 bases and J by 6 bases, 19 bases remained unmatched. CDR3 length: 20 residues. The germline V gene has CDR1 SQVTM and CDR2 ANQGSEA. The CDR3 coding sequence is TGCAGCGTTGAATCGAGTGGGACTAGCGGGAGTCTACGGCGGGCCGATACGCAGTATTTT. Its translation is CSVESSGTSGSLRRADTQYF.

To note about this clone: This CDR3 is also generated by other DNA sequences in the sample. The chain employs TRBV11-2 and TRBJ2-7; no definite D call. The germline V gene encodes CDR1 SGHAT and CDR2 FQNNGV. Trimming took 1 base from V and 6 from J, leaving 4 bases between them. CDR3 length: 11 residues. CDR3 bases: TGTGCCAGCAGCTTAGTACGCGAGCAGTACTTC. Amino acids: CASSLVREQYF.

Points on this clone: This same CDR3 is encoded by further DNA sequences in the sample. V gene TRBV6-1 combines with J gene TRBJ2-7; unclear D gene. V gave up 6 bases and J gave up 3 bases, with 6 bases separating them. Germline CDR1 and CDR2: MNHNS and SASEGT. The CDR3 runs 11 residues. The chain's CDR3 is CASRMNYEQYF. The DNA of the CDR3 is TGTGCCAGCAGGATGAACTACGAGCAGTACTTC.

The V and J genes are TRBV14 and TRBJ2-1, with 14 bases identical to TRBD2. Germline V gives CDR1 SGHDN, CDR2 FVKESK. V was clipped by 1 base and J by 4 bases; unmatched bases: 6. The CDR3 has 18 residues. DNA of the CDR3: TGTGCCAGCAGCCAAGGTTTGACTAGCGGGAGGGTGTACAATGAGCAGTTCTTC. It codes for CASSQGLTSGRVYNEQFF.

The J gene is TRBJ2-3, the V gene TRBV30, with 9 positions matching TRBD2. The CDR3 totals 19 residues. V trimming: 3 bases; J trimming: 2 bases; junction bases outside the gene matches: 18. Germline lookup yields CDR1 GTSNPN and CDR2 SVGIG (reference sequence). The CDR3, as DNA: TGTGCCTGGAGCGCGGGGGGGACGGGTGCCTCATATTACACAGATACGCAGTATTTT. It encodes CAWSAGGTGASYYTDTQYF.

This chain's CDR3 is CASKRDQPQHF. In DNA, the CDR3 is TGTGCCAGCAAAAGGGATCAGCCCCAGCATTTT. The chain combines TRBV28 with TRBJ1-5; D is unclear. Germline V gene sequence: CDR1 MDHEN, CDR2 SYDVKM. The CDR3 extends over 11 amino acids. Trimming took 7 bases from V and 5 from J, leaving 6 bases between them.

V and J are TRBV4-1 and TRBJ2-1; TRBD2 aligns across 11 bases. Trimming cost V 4 bases and J 4 bases; bases outside gene matches: 9. Looked up from germline, CDR1 is MGHRA and CDR2 is YSYEKL. The CDR3 sequence is 17 residues long. CDR3 amino acids: CASSPLLAGGMYNEQFF. The CDR3 DNA reads TGCGCCAGCAGCCCGTTGTTAGCGGGAGGGATGTACAATGAGCAGTTCTTC.

The CDR3 nucleotides read TGCGCCAGCCGCCGGACAGGTTGTTGGGAGACCCAGTACTTC. Residues: CASRRTGCWETQYF. The chain joins TRBV10-1 to TRBJ2-5; 7 bases match TRBD1. The CDR3 is 14 residues long. Looked up from germline, CDR1 is WNHNN and CDR2 is SYGVQD (reference sequence). With 8 bases clipped from V and 5 bases from J, the junction kept 11 bases outside the gene matches.

The chain carries TRBV28 and TRBJ2-1; 10 nucleotides agree with TRBD2. The CDR3 spans 15 residues. Unmatched junction bases numbered 4, after V lost 2 bases and J lost 6 bases. Germline V gene lookup returns CDR1 MDHEN and CDR2 SYDVKM. CDR3 sequence (DNA): TGTGCCAGCAGTTTAAGCGGGAGGGCCCTCAATGAGCAGTTCTTC. This translates into CASSLSGRALNEQFF.

The chain employs TRBV10-3 and TRBJ2-1; D may be TRBD1 (5 bases). The CDR3 is 14 residues long. The ends were cut back, 6 bases at V and 7 bases at J, with 16 bases in the middle. CDR1 and CDR2 from the germline V gene are ENHRY and SYGVKD. CDR3 nucleotides: TGTGCCATCAGCAAGGACACCACGGCGAATGAGCAGTTCTTC. Encoded protein: CAISKDTTANEQFF.

The V and J genes are TRBV28 and TRBJ1-2; 10 nucleotides line up with TRBD1. The germline V gene has CDR1 MDHEN and CDR2 SYDVKM. This CDR3 comprises 15 residues. J lost 4 bases, V lost 5 bases, and 7 bases had no gene match. CDR3 sequence reads: CASSRPGQGIYGYTF. CDR3 DNA: TGTGCCAGCAGTCGTCCGGGACAGGGGATCTATGGCTACACCTTC.

The V call is TRBV19, the J call TRBJ2-2; D is uncertain. This CDR3 is 13 amino acids long. Trimming stripped 5 bases from V and 5 bases from J, with 9 bases between. Germline-derived CDR1 and CDR2 are LNHDA and SQIVND (reference sequence). For the CDR3, the DNA is TGTGCCAGTAGTTACAGCCCGACCGGGGAGCTGTTTTTT. It encodes CASSYSPTGELFF.

This rearrangement joins TRBV11-3 to TRBJ2-5, with D possibly being TRBD2 (5 bases). This CDR3 region has 14 residues. Per the germline V gene, CDR1 is SGHNT and CDR2 is YENEEA. V gave up 0 bases and J gave up 7 bases, with 12 bases separating them. CDR3 amino acids: CASSLDPTIGTQYF. CDR3 DNA: TGTGCCAGCAGCTTAGATCCGACTATCGGGACCCAGTACTTC. Full variable domain (remainder filled in from reference TRBV11-3 and TRBJ2-5): EAGVVQSPRYKIIEKKQPVAFWCNPISGHNTLYWYLQNLGQGPELLIRYENEEAVDDSQLPKDRFSAERLKGVDSTLKIQPAELGDSAVYLCASSLDPTIGTQYFGPGTRLLVL.

This CDR3 is CASSEAIAGPGTQYF. The CDR3 coding sequence is TGTGCCAGCAGTGAAGCAATCGCAGGGCCAGGGACCCAGTACTTC. This rearrangement joins TRBV2 to TRBJ2-5; D is possibly TRBD1 (5 bases). The CDR3 consists of 15 residues. V lost 0 bases and J 7 bases, leaving 15 bases between the germline ends. Germline loops: CDR1 SNHLY, CDR2 FYNNEI.

The chain uses TRBV27 and TRBJ2-2; D remains ambiguous. CDR3 length: 15 amino acids. Germline loops: CDR1 MNHEY, CDR2 SMNVEV (reference sequence). V lost 3 bases to trimming and J lost 6 bases, with 14 bases between them. Here the CDR3 DNA reads TGTGCCAGCAGTTTGCTCAACCCCGGTGCCGGGGAGCTGTTTTTT. Translating it yields CASSLLNPGAGELFF.

The CDR3: CASSLEGIRSYEQYF. CDR3 coding DNA: TGTGCCAGCAGCTTGGAAGGTATTCGCTCCTACGAGCAGTACTTC. The chain carries TRBV5-4 and TRBJ2-7, with no clear D. Trimming shortened V by 0 bases and J by 0 bases, and 10 bases separated the two germline ends. This CDR3 is 15 amino acids long. Germline V gene sequence: CDR1 SGHNT, CDR2 YYREEE (reference sequence).

CDR3 coding DNA: TGTGCCAGCAGTCGCGATATTGGCTCCTACGAGCAGTACTTC. Its translation is CASSRDIGSYEQYF. V gene TRBV5-5 combines with J gene TRBJ2-7; no reliable D call. This CDR3 is built from 14 residues. Per the germline V gene, CDR1 is SGHKS and CDR2 is YYEKEE (reference sequence). Deletions cut 5 bases from V and 0 bases from J, with 12 bases between.

For this clone: This sample includes further DNA sequences coding for the same CDR3. The chain has TRBV9 and TRBJ2-7, with D unclear. The CDR3 length is 14 residues. Germline CDR1 reads SGDLS; CDR2 reads YYNGEE. Trimming removed 0 bases from V and 2 bases from J, with 9 bases in between. The chain's CDR3 is CASSVAADTYEQYF. CDR3 DNA: TGTGCCAGCAGCGTAGCGGCAGACACCTACGAGCAGTACTTC.

The chain employs TRBV5-1 and TRBJ2-3; 8 bases are a match to TRBD2. V lost 5 bases and J lost 2; bases outside the gene matches: 13. The CDR3 has 17 amino acids. The germline V gene has CDR1 SGHRS and CDR2 YFSETQ. CDR3 nucleotide sequence: TGCGCCAGCAGTAAGGACCGGGGGGGCGGCCCCACAGATACGCAGTATTTT. Translated, it gives CASSKDRGGGPTDTQYF.

A note on this clone: The sample carries other DNA sequences with the same CDR3. The chain combines TRBV5-1 with TRBJ2-3; 7 bases agree with TRBD2. The CDR3 loop spans 15 amino acids. Germline lookup yields CDR1 SGHRS and CDR2 YFSETQ. V shed 0 bases, J shed 3 bases, and the junction held 4 bases outside the gene matches. The CDR3 sequence is CASSLGAGETDTQYF. The DNA for the CDR3 is TGCGCCAGCAGCTTGGGGGCGGGAGAAACAGATACGCAGTATTTT.

The V call is TRBV28, the J call TRBJ2-5; 9 bases align to TRBD2. The CDR3 loop spans 15 amino acids. Unmatched junction bases numbered 7, after V lost 6 bases and J lost 2 bases. The germline V gene has CDR1 MDHEN and CDR2 SYDVKM. CDR3 DNA: TGTGCCAGCAGGGAGAGCGGGAGGAATCAAGAGACCCAGTACTTC. Amino acid sequence: CASRESGRNQETQYF.

V gene TRBV14 combines with J gene TRBJ2-3; D not resolved. The CDR3 spans 13 residues. V was pared by 4 bases and J by 2 bases, with 7 bases between. Germline CDR1 and CDR2: SGHDN and FVKESK. The CDR3 is CASSPPTTDTQYF. In DNA form, the CDR3 reads TGTGCCAGCAGCCCCCCTACCACAGATACGCAGTATTTT. Full variable domain (rest looked up from reference TRBV14 and TRBJ2-3): EAGVTQFPSHSVIEKGQTVTLRCDPISGHDNLYWYRRVMGKEIKFLLHFVKESKQDESGMPNNRFLAERTGGTYSTLKVQPAELEDSGVYFCASSPPTTDTQYFGPGTRLTVL.

The rearrangement uses TRBV9 and TRBJ2-7, with D possibly being TRBD2 (5 bases). CDR3 size: 12 residues. The germline V gene has CDR1 SGDLS and CDR2 YYNGEE. Trimming shortened V by 3 bases and J by 5 bases, and 9 bases separated the two germline ends. DNA of the CDR3: TGTGCCAGCAGCGCACTAGGGAACGAGCAGTACTTC. This encodes CASSALGNEQYF.

The chain carries TRBV9 and TRBJ2-5, with D possibly being TRBD2 (8 bases). The CDR3 has 15 amino acids. Germline V gene data show CDR1 as SGDLS and CDR2 as YYNGEE. Trimming stripped 0 bases from V and 8 bases from J, with 17 bases between. CDR3 residues: CASSVAGGGGGTQYF. The CDR3 DNA follows: TGTGCCAGCAGCGTAGCGGGAGGGGGCGGCGGAACCCAGTACTTC. The full variable domain, rest sourced from reference TRBV9 and TRBJ2-5, is DSGVTQTPKHLITATGQRVTLRCSPRSGDLSVYWYQQSLDQGLQFLIQYYNGEERAKGNILERFSAQQFPDLHSELNLSSLELGDSALYFCASSVAGGGGGTQYFGPGTRLLVL.

The chain employs TRBV18 and TRBJ2-3; 9 nucleotides line up with TRBD2. V was clipped by 3 bases and J by 3 bases; unmatched bases: 10. Germline lookup yields CDR1 KGHSH and CDR2 LQKENI. The CDR3 covers 17 residues. The CDR3 region is CASSPTGIAGVTDTQYF. Written as DNA, the CDR3 is TGTGCCAGCTCACCTACGGGAATAGCGGGAGTAACAGATACGCAGTATTTT.

The chain uses TRBV2 and TRBJ2-7; the match to TRBD2 covers 13 bases. The CDR3 length is 16 residues. The V and J ends lost 0 bases and 5 bases, in that order; junction bases with no gene match: 4. Germline V gene lookup returns CDR1 SNHLY and CDR2 FYNNEI. CDR3 region: CASSEARTSGSHEQYF. CDR3 sequence (DNA): TGTGCCAGCAGTGAAGCGAGGACTAGCGGGAGTCACGAGCAGTACTTC.

The genes are TRBV30 and TRBJ1-5, with D perhaps matching TRBD1 (6 bases). V gave up 3 bases and J gave up 2 bases, with 11 bases separating them. The germline V gene encodes CDR1 GTSNPN and CDR2 SVGIG (reference sequence). This CDR3 is 14 amino acids long. CDR3 loop: CAWSQGNGNQPQHF. CDR3 DNA sequence: TGTGCCTGGAGCCAGGGGAATGGCAATCAGCCCCAGCATTTT.

V usage is TRBV2 and J usage is TRBJ1-3, with D maybe TRBD1 (6 bases). Germline V CDR1 and CDR2: SNHLY, FYNNEI. V lost 4 bases and J 0 bases, leaving 16 bases between the germline ends. This CDR3 spans 17 amino acids. The DNA of the CDR3 is TGTGCCAGCAGTGTGGGGGGCCGGGACACCTCTGGAAACACCATATATTTT. Its protein product is CASSVGGRDTSGNTIYF.

V gene TRBV6-5 combines with J gene TRBJ2-3; 9 bases are shared with TRBD1. CDR1 is MNHEY, CDR2 SVGAGI, per germline. The CDR3 has 15 residues. J lost 1 base, V lost 7 bases, and 6 bases had no gene match. CDR3 in amino acids: CASKTGGAGTDTQYF. The CDR3 DNA follows: TGTGCCAGCAAAACAGGGGGCGCCGGCACAGATACGCAGTATTTT.